The sequence of this T cell receptor (beta chain) was determined in a study of blood T cell repertoires in COVID-19. Study information: Acute and convalescent COVID-19 specimens originated in the United States, Italy and Spain. T cells, B-cell-depleted T cells, or PBMCs provided the cDNA or gDNA that served as material.

The CDR3 has 14 amino acids. Germline values: CDR1 SGHRS, CDR2 YFSETQ. Trimming shortened V by 0 bases and J by 1 base, and 7 bases separated the two germline ends. In the case of this clone: The sample contains more than one DNA sequence encoding this CDR3.

Profiled with immunoSEQ multiplex PCR; TCRdb holds only in-frame clones, not every one. The sample records around 300,000 clones, 80% to 95% being singletons. For recovered donors of Cohort 3, there were two negative PCRs, clearance, or symptom resolution. The source material was PBMCs or T cells enriched from blood (not recorded which). This rearrangement joins TRBV5-1 to TRBJ1-1; no definite D call. This TCR was sampled from a woman between 25 and 40 years old who had recovered from COVID-19. CDR3 sequence (DNA): TGCGCCAGCAGCTTGGCCGGTCAGAACACTGAAGCTTTCTTT. This gives the protein CASSLAGQNTEAFF.